This T cell receptor (beta chain) was profiled in a study of CD8+CD57+ T cells in acquired aplastic anemia. This CDR3 has 13 amino acids. Looked up from germline, CDR1 is SNHLY and CDR2 is FYNNEI. CDR3 and TCR beta VDJ profiling relied on a genomic DNA template. In TCRdb, the reads were re-called with MiXCR into one record per CDR3 protein. The sample carries fewer than 250,000 distinct CDR3 sequences, 47% recorded once. Selection for sequencing was limited to patients who had shown CD8+CD57+ cell expansion by flow cytometry. The sample comprised sorted CD4+, CD8+, or CD8+CD57+ T cells (not recorded which) from PBMCs. The clonotype was recovered from a human donor with aplastic anemia. The V gene is TRBV2, the J gene TRBJ2-3, with 7 bases that match TRBD1. The better agreement between TRBJ2-5 and the DNA end casts doubt on the J call. The CDR3 reads CATLTGPRETQYF. For the CDR3, the DNA is TGTGCCACTCTGACAGGGCCGAGAGAGACCCAGTACTTC.